This entry describes one T cell receptor (beta chain). Its cognate antigen has yet to be identified. Per-base quality was not reported, and no clone a single base away is much larger than it. V drops 2 bases and J drops 7 bases, leaving 8 bases in between. Via the germline V gene, CDR1 is SGHTA and CDR2 FQGTGA. The CDR3 numbers 13 residues from cysteine through phenylalanine. CDR3 DNA only is kept here, 39 bases in frame from base 1. Each collaborating institution followed its own protocols to collect whole blood in K2EDTA tubes. Collaborator samples were shipped for TCRbeta analysis as frozen whole blood, isolated PBMCs, or DNA extracted from either sample type. These data are taken from a study of blood T cell repertoires in COVID-19 (dated by TCRdb to 2018 to 2021). Regarding the complete study: The collaborator samples originated in the United States, Italy and Spain and spanned the acute and convalescent phases of COVID-19. The repertoires were released in a freely available public database intended as a resource for research on the immune response to SARS-CoV-2. Subjects who had been exposed to COVID-19, were actively infected with it, or had recovered from it provided the deeply sampled blood TCRbeta repertoires that made up the dataset. Sample metadata almost always included a de-identified subject ID, COVID-19 status, age in years and sex. The prospective study material was composed of cDNA or gDNA derived from T cells, B-cell-depleted T cells, or PBMCs. Samples came from the ongoing ImmuneRACE study (first 160 participants) plus 1,254 subjects from 6 global collaborators. Where available, HLA class I and class II types were taken from metadata supplied by the sample provider and were not determined by assay-based typing. The paper as a whole reports these results and caveats: Clinical and demographic metadata were provided uncurated, with the amount varying by source and participant.

TCRbeta CDR3 regions were amplified from genomic DNA by means of the immunoSEQ Assay, a bias-controlled multiplex PCR. As for how the authors treated the data: Within the assay, amplification of reference gene primers was used to estimate how many nucleated cells each sample contained. To quantify the absolute abundance of each unique TCRbeta CDR3 rearrangement, sequence reads were collapsed and filtered. For each sample, productive Simpson clonality was calculated by taking the square root of Simpson's diversity index across productive rearrangements. TCRdb holds this immuneACCESS table with in-frame rearrangements only. Some clones are missing; in checked studies, unresolved V genes explain under half, and the rest has no known cause. V and J calls and clone size are given by that table; D and trimming were obtained from the DNA. For this sample the table gives approximately 210,000 clones, of which approximately 84% were detected only once. The ten largest clones take up roughly 5% of the sample.

The clonotype was recovered from a woman in her 70s with active or convalescent COVID-19. Sequenced sample: peripheral blood. The sequence links TRBV7-3 to TRBJ1-4; no D gene can be assigned with confidence. The sequenced DNA is TGTGCCAGCAGCTTAGATCCGGGTGAAAAACTGTTTTTT. Its translation is CASSLDPGEKLFF.